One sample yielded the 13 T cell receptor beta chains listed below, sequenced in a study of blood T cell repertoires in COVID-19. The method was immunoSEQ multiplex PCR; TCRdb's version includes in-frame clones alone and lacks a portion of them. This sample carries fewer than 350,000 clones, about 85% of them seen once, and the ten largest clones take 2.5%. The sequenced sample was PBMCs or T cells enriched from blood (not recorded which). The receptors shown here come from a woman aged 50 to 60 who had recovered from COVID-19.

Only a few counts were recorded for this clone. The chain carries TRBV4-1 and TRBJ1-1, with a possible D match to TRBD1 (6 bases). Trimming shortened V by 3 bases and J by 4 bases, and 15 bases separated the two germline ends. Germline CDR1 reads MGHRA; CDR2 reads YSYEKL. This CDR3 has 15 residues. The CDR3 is CASSHLDSPITEAFF. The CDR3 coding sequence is TGCGCCAGCAGCCACCTGGACAGTCCGATCACTGAAGCTTTCTTT.

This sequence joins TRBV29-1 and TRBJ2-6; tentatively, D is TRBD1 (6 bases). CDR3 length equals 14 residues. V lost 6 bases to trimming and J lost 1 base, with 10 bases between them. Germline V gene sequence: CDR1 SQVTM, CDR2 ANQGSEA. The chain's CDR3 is CSVAQGSGANVLTF. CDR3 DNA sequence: TGCAGCGTGGCACAGGGTTCTGGGGCCAACGTCCTGACTTTC.

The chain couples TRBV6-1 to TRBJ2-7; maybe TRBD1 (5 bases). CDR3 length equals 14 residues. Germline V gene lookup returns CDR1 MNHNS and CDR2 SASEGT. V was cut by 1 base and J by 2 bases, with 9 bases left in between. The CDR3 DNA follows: TGTGCCAGCAGTGAAGTTCCAGGGCCCTACGAGCAGTACTTC. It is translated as CASSEVPGPYEQYF.

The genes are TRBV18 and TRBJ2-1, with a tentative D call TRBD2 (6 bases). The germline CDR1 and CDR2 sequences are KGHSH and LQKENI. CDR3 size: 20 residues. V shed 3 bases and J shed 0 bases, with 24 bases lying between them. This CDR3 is CASSPRTRTGTSNSYNEQFF. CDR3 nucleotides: TGTGCCAGCTCACCTAGAACGCGCACCGGGACTTCAAACTCCTACAATGAGCAGTTCTTC.

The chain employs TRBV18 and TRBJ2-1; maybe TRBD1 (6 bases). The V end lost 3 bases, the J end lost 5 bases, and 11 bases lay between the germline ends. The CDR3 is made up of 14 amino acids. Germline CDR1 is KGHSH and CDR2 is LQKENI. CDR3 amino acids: CASSPRQVNNEQFF. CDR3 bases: TGTGCCAGCTCACCGAGACAGGTCAACAATGAGCAGTTCTTC.

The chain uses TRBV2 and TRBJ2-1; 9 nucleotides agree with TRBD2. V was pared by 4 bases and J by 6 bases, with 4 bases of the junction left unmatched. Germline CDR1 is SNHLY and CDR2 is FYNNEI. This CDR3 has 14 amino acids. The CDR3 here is CASSVRLAVNEQFF. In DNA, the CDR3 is TGTGCCAGCAGTGTCCGACTAGCGGTCAATGAGCAGTTCTTC.

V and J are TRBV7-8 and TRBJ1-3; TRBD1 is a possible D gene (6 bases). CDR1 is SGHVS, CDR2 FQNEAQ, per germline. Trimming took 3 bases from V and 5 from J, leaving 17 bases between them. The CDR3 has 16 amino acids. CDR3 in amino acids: CASSFKPGARRNTIYF. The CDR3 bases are TGTGCCAGCAGCTTCAAACCAGGGGCCCGGAGAAACACCATATATTTT.

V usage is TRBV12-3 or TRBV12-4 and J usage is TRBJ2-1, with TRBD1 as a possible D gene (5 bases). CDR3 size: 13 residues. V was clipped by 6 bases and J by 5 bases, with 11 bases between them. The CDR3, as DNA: TGTGCCAGCAGAACCCAGGGAAACAATGAGCAGTTCTTC. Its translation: CASRTQGNNEQFF.

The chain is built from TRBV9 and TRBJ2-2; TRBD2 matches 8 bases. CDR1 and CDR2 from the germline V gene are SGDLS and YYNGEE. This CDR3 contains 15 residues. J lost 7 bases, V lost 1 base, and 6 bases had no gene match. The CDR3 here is CASSVSGGPGGELFF. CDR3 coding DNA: TGTGCCAGCAGCGTATCGGGGGGGCCAGGCGGGGAGCTGTTTTTT. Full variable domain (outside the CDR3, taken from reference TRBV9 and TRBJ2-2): DSGVTQTPKHLITATGQRVTLRCSPRSGDLSVYWYQQSLDQGLQFLIQYYNGEERAKGNILERFSAQQFPDLHSELNLSSLELGDSALYFCASSVSGGPGGELFFGEGSRLTVL.

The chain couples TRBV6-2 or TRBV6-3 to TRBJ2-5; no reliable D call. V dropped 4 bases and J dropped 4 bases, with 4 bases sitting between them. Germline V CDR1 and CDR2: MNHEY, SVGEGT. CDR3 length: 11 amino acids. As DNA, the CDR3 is TGTGCCAGCAGTTTATCAGAGACCCAGTACTTC. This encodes CASSLSETQYF.

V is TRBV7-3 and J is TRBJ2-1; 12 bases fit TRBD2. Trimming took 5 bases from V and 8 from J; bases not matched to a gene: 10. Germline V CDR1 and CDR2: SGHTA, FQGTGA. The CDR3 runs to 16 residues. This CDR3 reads CASSPLLAGGRDEQFF. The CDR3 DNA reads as TGTGCCAGCAGCCCGCTGCTAGCGGGGGGGCGTGATGAGCAGTTCTTC.

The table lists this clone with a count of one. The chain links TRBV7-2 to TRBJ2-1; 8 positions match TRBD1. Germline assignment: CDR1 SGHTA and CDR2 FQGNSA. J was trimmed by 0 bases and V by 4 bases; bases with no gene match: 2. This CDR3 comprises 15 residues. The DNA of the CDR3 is TGTGCCAGCAGCTCCACAGGGGGCTCCTACAATGAGCAGTTCTTC. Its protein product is CASSSTGGSYNEQFF.

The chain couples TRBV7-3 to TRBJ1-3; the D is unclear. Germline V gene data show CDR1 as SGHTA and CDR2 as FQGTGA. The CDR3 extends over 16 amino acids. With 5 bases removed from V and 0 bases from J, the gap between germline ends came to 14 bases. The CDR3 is CASSLGEPSSGNTIYF. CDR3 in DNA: TGTGCCAGCAGCCTAGGAGAACCGAGCTCTGGAAACACCATATATTTT.